The 8 T cell receptor beta chains listed next were all sequenced from one sample in a study of T cells in Graves' hyperthyroidism and ophthalmopathy. Amplification targeted TCR beta CDR3 regions from RNA transcripts. The study used the HTBI primer set for a first-round RT-PCR of the TCR CDR3. Each CDR3 protein gets one entry after TCRdb re-called the multiplex PCR reads with MiXCR. Of a few hundred thousand distinct CDR3 sequences in the sample, just under 15% were seen once. Sequencing was done on a sample of blood. The source is a young woman with Graves' hyperthyroidism.

This clonotype appeared a few times. CDR3 region: CASSPLAGPSYNEQFF. The DNA for the CDR3 is TGCGCCAGCAGCCCCTTAGCGGGACCTTCCTACAATGAGCAGTTCTTC. The rearrangement links TRBV5-1 to TRBJ2-1; 8 nucleotides match TRBD2. V trimming: 4 bases; J trimming: 1 base; junction bases outside the gene matches: 7. The CDR3 covers 16 residues. Germline values: CDR1 SGHRS, CDR2 YFSETQ. The full variable domain, completed using reference TRBV5-1 and TRBJ2-1, is KAGVTQTPRYLIKTRGQQVTLSCSPISGHRSVSWYQQTPGQGLQFLFEYFSETQRNKGNFPGRFSGRQFSNSRSEMNVSTLELGDSALYLCASSPLAGPSYNEQFFGPGTRLTVL.

This clonotype showed up many times. The chain uses TRBV7-9 and TRBJ2-7; D gene ambiguous. Germline V gene data show CDR1 as SEHNR and CDR2 as FQNEAQ (reference sequence). This CDR3 region has 12 residues. V was cut by 7 bases and J by 0 bases, with 7 bases left in between. The CDR3 DNA is TGTGCCAGCACCCTCAGCTCCTACGAGCAGTACTTC. As protein: CASTLSSYEQYF.

This clonotype was found many times. The chain uses TRBV12-3 or TRBV12-4 and TRBJ2-1; 7 bases are a match to TRBD2. Trimming at V came to 3 bases and at J to 0 bases, leaving 11 bases not matched to a gene. The CDR3 totals 18 residues. CDR3 coding DNA: TGTGCCAGCAGTTTTCTCGGCGGGAGCAAGAGCTCCTACAATGAGCAGTTCTTC. The encoded protein is CASSFLGGSKSSYNEQFF.

This clonotype was seen ten or more times. The chain joins TRBV3-1 to TRBJ1-2, with 8 nucleotides matching TRBD1. Germline V CDR1 and CDR2: LGHDT, YNNKEL (reference sequence). V lost 2 bases to trimming and J lost 3 bases; unmatched junction nucleotides: 8. There are 16 residues in the CDR3. The CDR3 sequence: CASSQRQGRSDYGYTF. The CDR3 nucleotides read TGTGCCAGCAGCCAAAGACAGGGGCGTTCCGACTATGGCTACACCTTC.

Ten or more counts support this clonotype. The chain has TRBV9 and TRBJ1-1; unclear D gene. This CDR3 is built from 15 residues. Trimming took 0 bases from V and 4 from J, leaving 13 bases between them. CDR1 is SGDLS, CDR2 YYNGEE, per germline. In DNA, the CDR3 is TGTGCCAGCAGCGTAGAGGCTAGGGAGGGCACTGAAGCTTTCTTT. Residues: CASSVEAREGTEAFF.

V is TRBV5-1 and J is TRBJ1-2, with D hard to call. The V end lost 0 bases, the J end lost 2 bases, and 8 bases lay between the germline ends. This CDR3 is 14 amino acids long. The germline V gene encodes CDR1 SGHRS and CDR2 YFSETQ. CDR3 protein: CASSLVIGNYGYTF. The CDR3, as DNA: TGCGCCAGCAGCTTGGTTATAGGGAACTATGGCTACACCTTC.

This clonotype was seen ten or more times. The chain uses TRBV20-1 and TRBJ2-7; 8 positions agree with TRBD1. Losses at the gene ends were 3 bases for V and 4 bases for J; bases not matched to a gene: 8. The CDR3 is made up of 14 amino acids. Germline values: CDR1 DFQATT, CDR2 SNEGSKA (reference sequence). CDR3 sequence reads: CSASGDRTIYEQYF. Written as DNA, the CDR3 is TGCAGTGCTAGCGGGGACAGGACGATTTACGAGCAGTACTTC.

This clonotype was seen many times. The V call is TRBV6-1, the J call TRBJ2-3; 12 bases are shared with TRBD2. Trimming at V came to 5 bases and at J to 6 bases, leaving 9 bases not matched to a gene. Germline V lookup: CDR1 MNHNS, CDR2 SASEGT. CDR3 length equals 16 residues. CDR3: CASSPLLTSGSDTQYF. The CDR3 nucleotides are TGTGCCAGCAGTCCATTATTGACTAGCGGGAGCGATACGCAGTATTTT.